The sample holds a few counts of the clone carrying this T cell receptor (beta chain). Its antigen remains unidentified. CD8 T cells were positively selected from what remained after CD4 positive selection. Four subsets defined by CD45RA and CD27 were sorted after CD3, CD4, CD8 and live/dead staining. The sample originates from a study of naive and memory T cell subsets. Study-level results: Naive and memory repertoire findings lacked a ground truth for validation.

There are 17 residues in the CDR3. J gave up 1 base and V 4 bases, and 11 bases lay outside the gene matches. Germline V gene lookup returns CDR1 LGHNA and CDR2 YSLEER. An equimolar mix of two oligonucleotides served as the beta constant-region primer for TRBC1 and TRBC2. TCRdb re-derived calls from the UMI-ligation and nested PCR reads in MiXCR, one entry per CDR3 protein. Among around 90,000 distinct CDR3 sequences listed, 7% were seen once. This receptor was obtained from a human donor in good health. Source material: central memory CD4+ T cells from blood. This rearrangement joins TRBV4-3 to TRBJ2-3; 7 bases agree with TRBD1. The CDR3 spells CASSRADDRVGTDTQYF. In nucleotides, the CDR3 is TGCGCCAGCAGCCGAGCAGATGACAGGGTGGGCACAGATACGCAGTATTTT.